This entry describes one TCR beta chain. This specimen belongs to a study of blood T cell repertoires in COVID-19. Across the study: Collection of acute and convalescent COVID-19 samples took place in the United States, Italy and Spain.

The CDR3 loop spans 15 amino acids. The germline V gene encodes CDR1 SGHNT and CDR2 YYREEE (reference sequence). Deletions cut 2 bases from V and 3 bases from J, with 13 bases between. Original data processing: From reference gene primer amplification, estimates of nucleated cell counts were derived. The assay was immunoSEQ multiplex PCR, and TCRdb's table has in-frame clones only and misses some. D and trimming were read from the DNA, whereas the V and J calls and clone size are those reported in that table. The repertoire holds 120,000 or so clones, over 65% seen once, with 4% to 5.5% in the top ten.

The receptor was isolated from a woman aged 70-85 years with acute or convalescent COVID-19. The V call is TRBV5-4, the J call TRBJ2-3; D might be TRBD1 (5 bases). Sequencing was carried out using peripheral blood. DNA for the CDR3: TGTGCCAGCAGCTTAATGCTGGGGCAAACAGATACGCAGTATTTT. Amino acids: CASSLMLGQTDTQYF.